The next 21 T cell receptor beta chains were all read from a single sample in a study of CD8 T cells in ankylosing spondylitis. TCRdb fed the 5' RACE reads into MiXCR, producing one record per CDR3 protein. This table has 200,000 to 300,000 distinct CDR3 sequences, roughly 25% appearing once. The sequencing input was blood, either unsorted or a sorted T cell fraction (not recorded which). The source is a male donor with ankylosing spondylitis or in good health (not recorded which).

This clonotype was seen repeatedly, ten times or more. This chain uses TRBV12-3 or TRBV12-4 with TRBJ1-2; 12 bases map to TRBD1. This CDR3 spans 14 amino acids. Losses at the gene ends were 3 bases for V and 7 bases for J; bases not matched to a gene: 3. The CDR3 nucleotides are TGTGCCAGCAGTTTTGGGACAGGGGGCCGTGGCTACACCTTC. It codes for CASSFGTGGRGYTF.

This clonotype was detected a few times. The chain combines TRBV4-1 with TRBJ2-6; D is ambiguous. Germline V gene data show CDR1 as MGHRA and CDR2 as YSYEKL. Trimming stripped 3 bases from V and 0 bases from J, with 12 bases between. The CDR3 sequence is 17 residues long. The CDR3: CASSQLGMGSGANVLTF. The CDR3 DNA reads TGCGCCAGCAGCCAGCTAGGGATGGGCTCTGGGGCCAACGTCCTGACTTTC.

This clonotype was observed at least ten times. V usage is TRBV6-1 and J usage is TRBJ1-6; D not certain. Deletions cut 1 base from V and 1 base from J, with 5 bases between. The CDR3 consists of 15 residues. The germline V gene has CDR1 MNHNS and CDR2 SASEGT. CDR3 DNA: TGTGCCAGCAGTGAAGGCGTTTCCTATAATTCACCCCTCCACTTT. Translation: CASSEGVSYNSPLHF.

The sample holds a few counts of this clonotype. The chain employs TRBV12-3 or TRBV12-4 and TRBJ2-7; weak D call: TRBD2 (5 bases). The CDR3 consists of 13 residues. V was pared by 2 bases and J by 2 bases, with 7 bases between. CDR3 nucleotide sequence: TGTGCCAGCAGTTTATGGGAGCCCTACGAGCAGTACTTC. Residues: CASSLWEPYEQYF.

In its sample, this clonotype was seen a few times. The J gene is TRBJ1-2, the V gene TRBV29-1; no firm D call. The CDR3 has 13 residues. V dropped 3 bases and J dropped 4 bases, with 12 bases sitting between them. Germline V gives CDR1 SQVTM, CDR2 ANQGSEA. The CDR3 bases are TGCAGCGTTGAGGACCCCTCTTCCTATGGCTACACCTTC. Amino acid sequence: CSVEDPSSYGYTF.

This clonotype was counted a few times. The chain has TRBV20-1 and TRBJ2-1; D remains unclear. V was shortened by 2 bases and J by 1 base, with 15 bases between the two germline ends. The length of the CDR3 is 16 residues. Germline CDR1 is DFQATT and CDR2 is SNEGSKA (reference sequence). Written as DNA, the CDR3 is TGCAGTGCTAGATCCCCCCTGGCTAAGTCCTACAATGAGCAGTTCTTC. It is translated as CSARSPLAKSYNEQFF.

The CDR3 reads CASRRYTDTQYF. The CDR3 region has the DNA TGTGCCAGCAGGCGGTACACAGATACGCAGTATTTT. The rearrangement links TRBV27 to TRBJ2-3; D remains ambiguous. This CDR3 has 12 residues. V lost 6 bases and J lost 2, with 6 bases in between. CDR1 is MNHEY, CDR2 SMNVEV, per germline (reference sequence).

The chain employs TRBV29-1 and TRBJ2-2; D tentatively fits TRBD1 or TRBD2 (6 bases each). V was clipped by 2 bases and J by 5 bases, with 15 bases between them. The length of the CDR3 is 15 residues. The germline V gene encodes CDR1 SQVTM and CDR2 ANQGSEA. CDR3 loop: CSVEKGGPRTGELFF. CDR3 DNA: TGCAGCGTTGAAAAGGGGGGACCTCGGACCGGGGAGCTGTTTTTT.

This clonotype occurred many times. V and J are TRBV10-2 and TRBJ2-1; possible D gene TRBD1, 6 bases. V was cut by 8 bases and J by 10 bases, with 12 bases left in between. The germline V gene encodes CDR1 WSHSY and CDR2 SAAADI. This CDR3 comprises 11 residues. The CDR3 nucleotides read TGCGCCAGCGCAGACAGGATCGAGCAGTTCTTC. Translating it yields CASADRIEQFF.

In its sample, this clonotype was seen a few times. The chain links TRBV10-3 to TRBJ1-1, with unresolved D. Germline lookup yields CDR1 ENHRY and CDR2 SYGVKD. The CDR3 is 11 residues long. The V end lost 3 bases, the J end lost 5 bases, and 4 bases lay between the germline ends. CDR3 bases: TGTGCCATCAGTGATAAGACTGAAGCTTTCTTT. Amino acids: CAISDKTEAFF.

This clonotype was observed many times. This chain uses TRBV5-6 with TRBJ1-2; perhaps TRBD1 as D (6 bases). The CDR3 runs to 14 residues. The V and J ends lost 5 bases and 1 base respectively, with 12 bases between them. Germline V gene lookup returns CDR1 SGHDT and CDR2 YYEEEE. The CDR3 loop is CASRRTVLNYGYTF. DNA for the CDR3: TGTGCCAGCAGACGGACAGTACTTAACTATGGCTACACCTTC.

This chain uses TRBV7-6 with TRBJ1-3; D gene uncertain. Trimming stripped 5 bases from V and 4 bases from J, with 18 bases between. The CDR3 totals 16 residues. Germline CDR1 and CDR2: SGHVS and FNYEAQ. In DNA, the CDR3 is TGTGCCAGCAGCCACCAACCCGCGATGAGGGGAAACACCATATATTTT. Translating gives CASSHQPAMRGNTIYF.

This chain links TRBV5-5 with TRBJ2-2; no clear D gene. With 7 bases removed from V and 6 bases from J, the gap between germline ends came to 7 bases. This CDR3 spans 11 amino acids. Germline assignment: CDR1 SGHKS and CDR2 YYEKEE (reference sequence). The CDR3 loop is CASRLAGELFF. For the CDR3, the DNA is TGTGCCAGCCGTCTGGCCGGGGAGCTGTTTTTT.

In this sample, this clonotype turned up many times. The CDR3 loop reads CASSYRYNNEQFF. The CDR3 DNA reads TGTGCCAGCAGTTACCGTTATAACAATGAGCAGTTCTTC. The chain has TRBV6-5 and TRBJ2-1; D uncertain. The length of the CDR3 is 13 residues. V dropped 2 bases and J dropped 5 bases, with 7 bases sitting between them. The germline V gene encodes CDR1 MNHEY and CDR2 SVGAGI.

The chain links TRBV12-3 or TRBV12-4 to TRBJ2-2; D gene uncertain. This CDR3 contains 15 residues. Trimming took 1 base from V and 6 from J, leaving 12 bases between them. In nucleotides, the CDR3 is TGTGCCAGCAGTTTAGAGGGCCGAGGAGCCGGGGAGCTGTTTTTT. Its protein product is CASSLEGRGAGELFF.

In its sample, this clonotype was seen a few times. The chain joins TRBV5-1 to TRBJ2-7; 7 positions agree with TRBD1. The CDR3 loop spans 14 amino acids. Germline CDR1 SGHRS, CDR2 YFSETQ. With 4 bases clipped from V and 1 base from J, the junction kept 5 bases outside the gene matches. CDR3 bases: TGCGCCAGCAGCCCTGTGACAGGGTCCTACGAGCAGTACTTC. This encodes CASSPVTGSYEQYF.

This clonotype was counted many times. The chain has TRBV20-1 and TRBJ2-3; 8 nucleotides match TRBD1. Germline-derived CDR1 and CDR2 are DFQATT and SNEGSKA (reference sequence). V lost 2 bases and J lost 5; bases outside the gene matches: 9. The CDR3 runs 15 residues. The CDR3 DNA reads TGCAGTGCTAGAAACCCAGACAGGGGCAGAGATACGCAGTATTTT. The encoded protein is CSARNPDRGRDTQYF.

The rearrangement links TRBV5-1 to TRBJ2-3, with D possibly TRBD2 on 6 matching bases. CDR3 length: 16 amino acids. The germline V gene encodes CDR1 SGHRS and CDR2 YFSETQ. V lost 3 bases, J lost 7 bases, and 21 bases lay in between. CDR3 sequence reads: CASSSSVSHNPHTQYF. The CDR3 nucleotides read TGCGCCAGCAGCTCTAGCGTTTCCCATAATCCTCATACGCAGTATTTT.

The chain uses TRBV20-1 and TRBJ1-5, with D tentatively TRBD1 (5 bases). In germline, CDR1 is DFQATT, CDR2 SNEGSKA (reference sequence). V dropped 5 bases and J dropped 4 bases, with 9 bases sitting between them. CDR3 length equals 12 residues. The CDR3: CSAQTENQPQHF. The CDR3 DNA reads as TGCAGTGCTCAGACAGAGAATCAGCCCCAGCATTTT.

The chain uses TRBV18 and TRBJ2-7; perhaps TRBD1 as D (6 bases). The V gene's germline CDR1 is KGHSH and CDR2 LQKENI. V gave up 0 bases and J gave up 5 bases, with 17 bases separating them. The CDR3 has 16 amino acids. CDR3: CASSPPGKQGVHEQYF. The CDR3 bases are TGTGCCAGCTCACCACCAGGAAAACAGGGCGTGCACGAGCAGTACTTC.

This clonotype turned up a few times. The chain couples TRBV20-1 to TRBJ2-7; D may be TRBD2 (5 bases). The CDR3 has 12 residues. CDR1 and CDR2 from the germline V gene are DFQATT and SNEGSKA (reference sequence). Trimming pared 3 bases from V and 5 bases from J, leaving 11 bases between. CDR3 sequence reads: CSARDGLHEQYF. The CDR3 region has the DNA TGCAGTGCTAGGGATGGACTCCACGAGCAGTACTTC.